This T cell receptor beta chain was captured in a study of T cells in Graves' hyperthyroidism and ophthalmopathy. TCR beta CDR3 regions were amplified from RNA. Using the HTBI primer set, a first-round RT-PCR was run on the TCR CDR3. TCRdb recomputed calls from the multiplex PCR reads with MiXCR, one row per CDR3 protein. The sample carries around 700,000 distinct CDR3 sequences, around 20% recorded once. Germline V gene lookup returns CDR1 MDHEN and CDR2 SYDVKM. Between the trimmed V and J ends, which lost 6 bases and 4 bases, there was a span of 9 bases. CDR3 length equals 12 residues. This clonotype came up once. The authors took PBMCs from over 8.5 ml fresh peripheral blood.

The chain links TRBV28 to TRBJ1-1; D is unresolved. The source material was blood. This sequence was found in a woman between 50 and 59 years old with Graves' hyperthyroidism that later progressed to Graves' ophthalmopathy. The CDR3 DNA is TGTGCCAGCAGAACCCGACTCACTGAAGCTTTCTTT. Its translation: CASRTRLTEAFF.